This TCR beta chain comes out of a study of blood T cell repertoires in COVID-19. The overall study: The origin of the acute and convalescent COVID-19 samples was the United States, Italy and Spain. T cells, B-cell-depleted T cells, or PBMCs provided the cDNA or gDNA that served as material.

Some clones are missing from TCRdb's copy, which holds only in-frame ones; the method was immunoSEQ multiplex PCR. The data show some 100,000 clones, 90% to 95% seen once. V trimming: 3 bases; J trimming: 0 bases; junction bases outside the gene matches: 2. Germline CDR1 and CDR2: SGHNT and YYREEE (reference sequence). The CDR3 spans 14 residues. Sequencing was done on a sample of peripheral blood. V gene TRBV5-4 combines with J gene TRBJ1-1, with 7 bases aligning to TRBD1. The source of this sequence is a man in his 60s with acute or convalescent COVID-19. The CDR3 DNA is TGTGCCAGCAGCTCGACAGGGATGAACACTGAAGCTTTCTTT. This translates into CASSSTGMNTEAFF.